The 16 T cell receptor beta chains in this list originate from one sample, sequenced in a study of T cell responses to AZD1222 COVID-19 vaccine (dated by TCRdb to 2020 to 2023). In the paper's terms, the time point label means: baseline before first vaccination. The protocol used for the library was the immunoSEQ multiplex PCR assay. In TCRdb, the immuneACCESS table is reduced to in-frame sequences with V and J assigned. These tables do not hold every clone; where another copy was compared, an unresolved V gene accounts for under half, and the others remain unexplained. This sample is represented by tens of thousands of clones; 86% of them were singletons. The ten largest clonotypes hold about 9.5% of the sample. Sequences were derived from peripheral blood, sampled on day 0 of AZD1222 vaccination. These receptors were collected from an adult in good health.

A single count supports this clone. This sequence joins TRBV6-2 or TRBV6-3 and TRBJ2-5; D is ambiguous. V was shortened by 5 bases and J by 1 base, with 17 bases between the two germline ends. CDR1 and CDR2 (germline): MNHEY, SVGEGT. CDR3 length equals 16 residues. CDR3 in amino acids: CASSRRGPLLQETQYF. CDR3 in DNA: TGTGCCAGCAGTCGGAGAGGACCTCTTCTCCAAGAGACCCAGTACTTC.

The genes are TRBV5-6 and TRBJ1-6, with no clear D. Germline CDR1 and CDR2: SGHDT and YYEEEE. The CDR3 runs 13 residues. The V end lost 0 bases, the J end lost 7 bases, and 5 bases lay between the germline ends. The CDR3 sequence: CASSLAGNSPLHF. The CDR3 DNA is TGTGCCAGCAGCTTGGCCGGGAATTCACCCCTCCACTTT.

CDR3 DNA: TGTGCCAGCAGTCAGGCCTCTCCTGGGTGGGGACTGTTTTTT. Its protein is CASSQASPGWGLFF. This chain uses TRBV2 with TRBJ1-4; D is undetermined. V was cut by 5 bases and J by 13 bases, with 20 bases left in between. The CDR3 contains 14 residues. Per germline, CDR1 SNHLY and CDR2 FYNNEI.

V and J are TRBV5-1 and TRBJ2-3, with D uncertain. The germline V gene has CDR1 SGHRS and CDR2 YFSETQ. Trimming left V 4 bases short and J 6 bases short, with 12 bases between. The CDR3 spans 13 residues. CDR3 nucleotides: TGCGCCAGCAGCGCCAACTACCAGGATACGCAGTATTTT. This translates into CASSANYQDTQYF.

The rearrangement joins TRBV6-4 to TRBJ2-2; 8 nucleotides agree with TRBD2. CDR3 length equals 15 residues. J gave up 6 bases and V 0 bases, and 3 bases lay outside the gene matches. Per germline, CDR1 MRHNA and CDR2 SNTAGT. The CDR3 spells CASSDSSGGPGELFF. The CDR3 DNA is TGTGCCAGCAGTGACTCATCGGGAGGGCCCGGGGAGCTGTTTTTT.

The chain combines TRBV5-4 with TRBJ2-5; no clear D gene. CDR1 is SGHNT and CDR2 is YYREEE in the germline V gene (reference sequence). V lost 2 bases and J lost 2, with 13 bases in between. This CDR3 comprises 15 residues. The CDR3 loop reads CASSLLGQEQETQYF. CDR3 sequence (DNA): TGTGCCAGCAGCTTATTGGGCCAGGAGCAAGAGACCCAGTACTTC.

The chain joins TRBV6-6 to TRBJ1-3; possibly TRBD1 for D (6 bases). The CDR3 has 18 amino acids. CDR1 is MNHNY and CDR2 is SVGAGI in the germline V gene (reference sequence). V was trimmed by 5 bases and J by 0 bases, leaving 20 bases between them. CDR3 nucleotides: TGTGCCAGCAGTCCCTTCGCTGGGGGCAGTGCCTCTGGAAACACCATATATTTT. Translating gives CASSPFAGGSASGNTIYF.

The V and J genes are TRBV6-5 and TRBJ2-4, with 9 bases aligning to TRBD2. CDR1 MNHEY and CDR2 SVGAGI come from the germline V gene. After removal of 8 bases from V and 9 bases from J, the junction contained 5 bases not matched to a gene. This CDR3 is built from 12 residues. Here the CDR3 reads CASAGGPGIQYF. DNA of the CDR3: TGTGCCAGCGCGGGGGGGCCCGGCATTCAGTACTTC.

The V and J genes are TRBV12-3 or TRBV12-4 and TRBJ1-1, with unresolved D. V was shortened by 3 bases and J by 4 bases, with 3 bases between the two germline ends. The CDR3 consists of 11 residues. CDR3 in DNA: TGTGCCAGCAGTTTTCGCACTGAAGCTTTCTTT. The encoded protein is CASSFRTEAFF.

The V gene is TRBV7-3, the J gene TRBJ1-1; TRBD1 agrees at 8 bases. Unmatched junction bases numbered 5, after V lost 5 bases and J lost 3 bases. Germline lookup yields CDR1 SGHTA and CDR2 FQGTGA. The CDR3 consists of 14 residues. CDR3 amino acids: CASSNSGGYTEAFF. In DNA form, the CDR3 reads TGTGCCAGCAGCAACTCAGGGGGCTACACTGAAGCTTTCTTT.

The chain joins TRBV29-1 to TRBJ1-2, with D perhaps matching TRBD1 (5 bases). Germline V gene data show CDR1 as SQVTM and CDR2 as ANQGSEA. The germline V and J ends were trimmed by 4 bases and 0 bases, with 9 bases remaining between them. This CDR3 is built from 13 residues. The CDR3 loop is CSVGDSSNYGYTF. The CDR3 DNA sequence: TGCAGCGTTGGCGACAGCTCTAACTATGGCTACACCTTC.

The V call is TRBV6-5, the J call TRBJ1-5, with TRBD1 matching 7 bases. CDR3 length: 15 amino acids. The trim removed 8 bases at V and 0 bases at J, leaving 7 bases unmatched. Germline V gene data show CDR1 as MNHEY and CDR2 as SVGAGI. For the CDR3, the DNA is TGTGCCAGCCGGCGGGACAGCTATAGCAATCAGCCCCAGCATTTT. This sequence encodes CASRRDSYSNQPQHF.

This chain connects TRBV7-2 to TRBJ1-2, with 7 bases identical to TRBD1. The CDR3 length is 15 residues. Germline V gene lookup returns CDR1 SGHTA and CDR2 FQGNSA. Trimming cost V 1 base and J 5 bases; bases outside gene matches: 7. The chain's CDR3 is CASSLEGTVLYGYTF. CDR3 in DNA: TGTGCCAGCAGCTTAGAAGGGACAGTATTGTATGGCTACACCTTC.

V is TRBV28 and J is TRBJ1-2, with D possibly TRBD1 on 6 matching bases. Trimming removed 8 bases at V and 3 bases at J, with 7 bases between. This CDR3 is built from 11 residues. The germline V gene encodes CDR1 MDHEN and CDR2 SYDVKM. Here the CDR3 reads CASGQYYGYTF. CDR3 nucleotides: TGTGCCAGCGGACAGTACTATGGCTACACCTTC.

This clone was recorded a few times. The chain combines TRBV30 with TRBJ2-1; 9 bases map to TRBD2. Germline V gene lookup returns CDR1 GTSNPN and CDR2 SVGIG (reference sequence). CDR3 length: 14 amino acids. Germline trimming cut 2 bases from V and 6 bases from J; bases unmatched to any gene: 5. The CDR3 bases are TGTGCCTGGAGTAGCGGGGGGCCTGCCAATGAGCAGTTCTTC. Its protein product is CAWSSGGPANEQFF.

This rearrangement joins TRBV6-6 to TRBJ2-7; tentatively, D is TRBD2 (6 bases). The CDR3 runs to 13 residues. Trimming cost V 2 bases and J 13 bases, with 18 bases left between them. CDR1 is MNHNY, CDR2 SVGAGI, per germline (reference sequence). CDR3 in amino acids: CASSYQTRKNQYF. CDR3 coding DNA: TGTGCCAGCAGTTACCAGACTAGAAAAAACCAATACTTC.